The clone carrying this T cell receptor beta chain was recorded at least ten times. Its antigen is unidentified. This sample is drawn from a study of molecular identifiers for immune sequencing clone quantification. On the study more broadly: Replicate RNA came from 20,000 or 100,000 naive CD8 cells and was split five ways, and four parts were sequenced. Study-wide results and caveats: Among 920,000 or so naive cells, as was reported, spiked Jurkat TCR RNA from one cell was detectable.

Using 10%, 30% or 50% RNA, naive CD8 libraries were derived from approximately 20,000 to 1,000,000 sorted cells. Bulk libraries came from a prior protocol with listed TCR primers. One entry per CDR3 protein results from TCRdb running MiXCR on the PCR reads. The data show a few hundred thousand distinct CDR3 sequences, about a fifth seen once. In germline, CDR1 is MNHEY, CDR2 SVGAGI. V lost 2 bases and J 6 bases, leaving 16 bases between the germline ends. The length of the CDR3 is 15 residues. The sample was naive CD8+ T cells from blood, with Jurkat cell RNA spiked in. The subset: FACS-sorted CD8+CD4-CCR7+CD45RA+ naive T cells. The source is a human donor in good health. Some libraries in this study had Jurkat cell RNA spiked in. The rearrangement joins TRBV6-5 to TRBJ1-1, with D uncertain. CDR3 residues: CASSYLLGEGAEAFF. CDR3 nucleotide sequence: TGTGCCAGCAGTTACCTCCTAGGTGAGGGAGCTGAAGCTTTCTTT.